Presented here are 27 T cell receptor beta chains from one specimen sequenced in a study of early T cells in non-severe SARS-CoV-2 infection. TCRdb used MiXCR to reprocess the 5' RACE reads, holding one entry per CDR3 protein. The data contain more than 55,000 distinct CDR3 sequences, 4.6% of them singletons. The starting material was whole blood, obtained at baseline. The receptors here all came from an adult who was a healthcare worker with PCR-confirmed SARS-CoV-2 infection or an uninfected control (not recorded which). The donor label of this sample is uncertain.

This clonotype was found a few times. The chain uses TRBV5-1 and TRBJ1-1; D is unresolved. Looked up from germline, CDR1 is SGHRS and CDR2 is YFSETQ. The CDR3 is 15 residues long. V was cut by 0 bases and J by 2 bases, with 11 bases left in between. The CDR3 spells CASSLGVDPNTEAFF. In DNA, the CDR3 is TGCGCCAGCAGCTTGGGAGTGGACCCAAACACTGAAGCTTTCTTT.

This clonotype was picked up a small number of times. V usage is TRBV20-1 and J usage is TRBJ1-1, with 8 positions matching TRBD1. This CDR3 has 14 residues. V lost 0 bases and J lost 5; bases outside the gene matches: 5. CDR1 is DFQATT, CDR2 SNEGSKA, per germline (reference sequence). The CDR3 nucleotides are TGCAGTGCTAGAGAGGAGGACAGGGTTACTGAAGCTTTCTTT. As protein: CSAREEDRVTEAFF.

This clonotype came up many times. This CDR3 reads CASSFGDIGAFF. The CDR3, as DNA: TGTGCCAGCAGTTTTGGGGACATCGGAGCTTTCTTT. V and J are TRBV12-3 or TRBV12-4 and TRBJ1-1; perhaps TRBD1 as D (6 bases). The CDR3 contains 12 residues. V lost 3 bases, J lost 10 bases, and 12 bases lay in between.

This clonotype was counted between two and nine times. This sequence joins TRBV7-2 and TRBJ2-7; D possibly corresponds to TRBD2 (6 bases). CDR1 and CDR2 from the germline V gene are SGHTA and FQGNSA. This CDR3 region has 14 residues. V was clipped by 5 bases and J by 5 bases, with 16 bases between them. The DNA of the CDR3 is TGTGCCAGCAGCCCCCCTCTGGGGGGAGACGAGCAGTACTTC. Translated: CASSPPLGGDEQYF. Looking up the rest from reference TRBV7-2 and TRBJ2-7 gives the full variable domain: GAGVSQSPSNKVTEKGKDVELRCDPISGHTALYWYRQSLGQGLEFLIYFQGNSAPDKSGLPSDRFSAERTGGSVSTLTIQRTQQEDSAVYLCASSPPLGGDEQYFGPGTRLTVT.

In its sample, this clonotype was seen many times. The chain uses TRBV28 and TRBJ2-7; possibly TRBD1 or TRBD2 for D (5 bases each). The CDR3 is 13 residues long. Germline CDR1 reads MDHEN; CDR2 reads SYDVKM. V lost 7 bases, J lost 0 bases, and 10 bases lay in between. In DNA, the CDR3 is TGTGCCAGCACGGGGCCCTTCTCCTACGAGCAGTACTTC. Its protein product is CASTGPFSYEQYF. The full variable domain, with the rest looked up from reference TRBV28 and TRBJ2-7, is DVKVTQSSRYLVKRTGEKVFLECVQDMDHENMFWYRQDPGLGLRLIYFSYDVKMKEKGDIPEGYSVSREKKERFSLILESASTNQTSMYLCASTGPFSYEQYFGPGTRLTVT.

The sample holds many counts of this clonotype. The J gene is TRBJ2-1, the V gene TRBV5-6, with D possibly TRBD1 on 6 matching bases. This CDR3 spans 15 amino acids. The germline V and J ends were trimmed by 4 bases and 5 bases, with 16 bases remaining between them. Germline V lookup: CDR1 SGHDT, CDR2 YYEEEE. The CDR3 DNA reads TGTGCCAGCAGCCTCCCGAGGACAGTCAACAATGAGCAGTTCTTC. Residues: CASSLPRTVNNEQFF.

This clonotype was seen repeatedly, ten times or more. The chain couples TRBV15 to TRBJ2-1; the match to TRBD2 covers 10 bases. This CDR3 has 20 residues. The trim removed 0 bases at V and 6 bases at J, leaving 17 bases unmatched. Germline V lookup: CDR1 LNHNV, CDR2 YYDKDF (reference sequence). The CDR3 DNA is TGTGCCACCAGCAGAGAGAAGGCTAGCGGGGGAAGCGGGGCTTTCAATGAGCAGTTCTTC. This sequence encodes CATSREKASGGSGAFNEQFF.

This clonotype appeared many times. The chain has TRBV25-1 and TRBJ1-2, with D perhaps matching TRBD1 (6 bases). The CDR3 consists of 14 residues. From germline, CDR1 is MGHDK and CDR2 SYGVNS. V was shortened by 2 bases and J by 0 bases, with 7 bases between the two germline ends. CDR3 sequence (DNA): TGTGCCAGCAGTGAAGACAGGACTAACTATGGCTACACCTTC. Its protein is CASSEDRTNYGYTF.

This clonotype was recorded a few times. The chain links TRBV27 to TRBJ2-3, with 11 bases identical to TRBD2. The length of the CDR3 is 17 residues. The V gene's germline CDR1 is MNHEY and CDR2 SMNVEV (reference sequence). V shed 0 bases, J shed 2 bases, and the junction held 4 bases outside the gene matches. The CDR3 DNA reads as TGTGCCAGCAGTTTATCTTTAGCGGGGGGGGACACAGATACGCAGTATTTT. This sequence encodes CASSLSLAGGDTDTQYF.

This clonotype was counted at least ten times. The chain uses TRBV7-2 and TRBJ1-5; D might be TRBD1 (5 bases). The CDR3 loop spans 14 amino acids. From germline, CDR1 is SGHTA and CDR2 FQGNSA. With 6 bases removed from V and 2 bases from J, the gap between germline ends came to 11 bases. The chain's CDR3 is CASREQAGNQPQHF. CDR3 DNA sequence: TGTGCCAGCAGGGAACAGGCGGGCAATCAGCCCCAGCATTTT.

At least ten counts were recorded for this clonotype. This rearrangement joins TRBV5-6 to TRBJ1-1; 8 bases match TRBD1. V trimming: 4 bases; J trimming: 5 bases; junction bases outside the gene matches: 4. The CDR3 totals 13 residues. CDR1 SGHDT and CDR2 YYEEEE come from the germline V gene. In DNA, the CDR3 is TGTGCCAGCAGCCGACAGGGGATTACTGAAGCTTTCTTT. Translated: CASSRQGITEAFF.

This clonotype was counted at least ten times. V gene TRBV7-2 combines with J gene TRBJ2-7, with D unclear. V lost 6 bases and J lost 4, with 7 bases in between. Germline V lookup: CDR1 SGHTA, CDR2 FQGNSA. This CDR3 is 11 amino acids long. CDR3 region: CASSPAYEQYF. The DNA of the CDR3 is TGTGCCAGCAGTCCCGCGTACGAGCAGTACTTC.

This clonotype was seen many times. This chain joins TRBV7-6 and TRBJ1-1; TRBD1 matches 7 bases. V was clipped by 3 bases and J by 0 bases; unmatched bases: 4. The CDR3 contains 15 residues. Looked up from germline, CDR1 is SGHVS and CDR2 is FNYEAQ. In nucleotides, the CDR3 is TGTGCCAGCAGCTTTGAGGGGGCGCTGAACACTGAAGCTTTCTTT. Translating it yields CASSFEGALNTEAFF.

This clonotype was observed at least ten times. The J gene is TRBJ1-1, the V gene TRBV29-1, with 8 positions matching TRBD1. The CDR3 has 13 amino acids. V lost 4 bases, J lost 6 bases, and 7 bases stayed unmatched. The germline CDR1 and CDR2 sequences are SQVTM and ANQGSEA. Here the CDR3 DNA reads TGCAGCGTTGCCCTGGACAGGGTCGCTGAAGCTTTCTTT. Protein sequence: CSVALDRVAEAFF. Combining the CDR3 with reference TRBV29-1 and TRBJ1-1 gives the whole variable domain SAVISQKPSRDICQRGTSLTIQCQVDSQVTMMFWYRQQPGQSLTLIATANQGSEATYESGFVIDKFPISRPNLTFSTLTVSNMSPEDSSIYLCSVALDRVAEAFFGQGTRLTVV.

The sample holds a few counts of this clonotype. The V call is TRBV9, the J call TRBJ2-5; D remains ambiguous. Trimming cost V 4 bases and J 3 bases, with 16 bases left between them. This CDR3 spans 15 amino acids. CDR1 is SGDLS and CDR2 is YYNGEE in the germline V gene. The DNA for the CDR3 is TGTGCCAGCAGCCCGGTTAAGGGCATCGAAGAGACCCAGTACTTC. It encodes CASSPVKGIEETQYF.

V and J are TRBV12-3 or TRBV12-4 and TRBJ2-7; weak D call: TRBD1 (6 bases). The CDR3 contains 15 residues. The V gene lost 1 base and the J gene lost 2 bases, with 12 bases spanning the gap. CDR3 protein: CASSLGLNRAYEQYF. In DNA, the CDR3 is TGTGCCAGCAGTTTAGGTTTGAACAGGGCCTACGAGCAGTACTTC.

There are many counts of this clonotype. The genes are TRBV7-2 and TRBJ2-7; D is perhaps TRBD1 or TRBD2 (5 bases each). Germline-derived CDR1 and CDR2 are SGHTA and FQGNSA. V was pared by 7 bases and J by 1 base, with 11 bases between. CDR3 length: 13 amino acids. CDR3 nucleotides: TGTGCCAGCATGTCGTGGGGGTCCTACGAGCAGTACTTC. This codes for CASMSWGSYEQYF.

A few counts support this clonotype. This chain uses TRBV4-3 with TRBJ1-1; 9 bases line up with TRBD1. Per germline, CDR1 LGHNA and CDR2 YSLEER. After removal of 0 bases from V and 1 base from J, the junction contained 12 bases not matched to a gene. The length of the CDR3 is 19 residues. CDR3: CASSQDSTGTGLKNTEAFF. The CDR3 DNA reads TGCGCCAGCAGCCAAGATTCAACCGGGACAGGGCTCAAGAACACTGAAGCTTTCTTT.

This clonotype was seen only a few times. This chain links TRBV5-1 with TRBJ2-7, with D hard to call. CDR1 and CDR2 from the germline V gene are SGHRS and YFSETQ. CDR3 length: 14 residues. The ends were cut back, 0 bases at V and 2 bases at J, with 9 bases in the middle. Written as DNA, the CDR3 is TGCGCCAGCAGCTTGGTAGTCGGAACCTACGAGCAGTACTTC. The encoded protein is CASSLVVGTYEQYF.

At least ten counts were recorded for this clonotype. The J gene is TRBJ1-2, the V gene TRBV10-1, with TRBD1 identical over 8 bases. The CDR3 has 14 amino acids. J gave up 1 base and V 9 bases, and 7 bases lay outside the gene matches. CDR1 is WNHNN and CDR2 is SYGVQD in the germline V gene (reference sequence). The CDR3 DNA is TGCGCCAGTGCCGGGACAGGAATTAACTATGGCTACACCTTC. Amino acids: CASAGTGINYGYTF.

This clonotype came up many times. This chain joins TRBV5-5 and TRBJ2-7; 8 nucleotides agree with TRBD1. CDR3 size: 15 residues. CDR1 and CDR2 (germline): SGHKS, YYEKEE (reference sequence). The V segment lost 4 bases and the J segment 1 base; nucleotides outside the gene matches: 7. CDR3: CASSLTGTGSYEQYF. In DNA, the CDR3 is TGTGCCAGCAGCCTTACCGGGACAGGATCCTACGAGCAGTACTTC.

At least ten counts were recorded for this clonotype. The rearrangement joins TRBV7-9 to TRBJ2-7; 9 bases are a match to TRBD1. The V and J ends lost 5 bases and 0 bases, in that order; junction bases with no gene match: 5. The length of the CDR3 is 15 residues. CDR1 SEHNR and CDR2 FQNEAQ come from the germline V gene (reference sequence). In DNA form, the CDR3 reads TGTGCCAGCAGCCCGGGACAGGGAGGCTCCTACGAGCAGTACTTC. Its translation is CASSPGQGGSYEQYF. Together with reference TRBV7-9 and TRBJ2-7, the CDR3 gives the full variable domain: DTGVSQNPRHKITKRGQNVTFRCDPISEHNRLYWYRQTLGQGPEFLTYFQNEAQLEKSRLLSDRFSAERPKGSFSTLEIQRTEQGDSAMYLCASSPGQGGSYEQYFGPGTRLTVT.

The chain has TRBV12-3 or TRBV12-4 and TRBJ1-5; 7 nucleotides agree with TRBD1. V was clipped by 3 bases and J by 1 base; unmatched bases: 6. The CDR3 consists of 16 residues. The CDR3 DNA follows: TGTGCCAGCAGTTTCTCGAGCAGGGGGAGCAATCAGCCCCAGCATTTT. It codes for CASSFSSRGSNQPQHF.

This clonotype has at least ten counts. The gene calls are TRBV7-2 and TRBJ2-3, with a possible D match to TRBD2 (6 bases). This CDR3 contains 16 residues. V dropped 7 bases and J dropped 0 bases, with 17 bases sitting between them. The germline V gene encodes CDR1 SGHTA and CDR2 FQGNSA. CDR3 amino acids: CASKLMGGTSTDTQYF. CDR3 nucleotides: TGTGCCAGCAAGCTTATGGGGGGAACGAGCACAGATACGCAGTATTTT.

In this sample, this clonotype turned up many times. The rearrangement uses TRBV7-9 and TRBJ2-3, with no clear D. CDR3 length equals 14 residues. V was shortened by 3 bases and J by 2 bases, with 9 bases between the two germline ends. Germline assignment: CDR1 SEHNR and CDR2 FQNEAQ (reference sequence). The CDR3 protein is CASSFETPTDTQYF. CDR3 DNA sequence: TGTGCCAGCAGCTTCGAGACACCCACAGATACGCAGTATTTT. Full variable domain (rest looked up from reference TRBV7-9 and TRBJ2-3): DTGVSQNPRHKITKRGQNVTFRCDPISEHNRLYWYRQTLGQGPEFLTYFQNEAQLEKSRLLSDRFSAERPKGSFSTLEIQRTEQGDSAMYLCASSFETPTDTQYFGPGTRLTVL.

This clonotype was counted many times. As DNA, the CDR3 is TGCGCCAGCGGTCTACAGGTGGCCCCCGGGAATGAGCAGTTCTTC. Amino acid sequence: CASGLQVAPGNEQFF. The chain joins TRBV5-1 to TRBJ2-1; perhaps TRBD1 as D (5 bases). V was shortened by 7 bases and J by 7 bases, with 21 bases between the two germline ends. CDR3 length equals 15 residues. The germline gives CDR1 SGHRS, CDR2 YFSETQ.

This clonotype was observed a few times. This sequence joins TRBV18 and TRBJ2-1, with D hard to call. Germline V gene sequence: CDR1 KGHSH, CDR2 LQKENI. The V end was cut by 1 base, the J end by 2 bases, with 9 bases between. The CDR3 sequence is 15 residues long. The CDR3 protein is CASSPLRAAYNEQFF. CDR3 in DNA: TGTGCCAGCTCACCACTCCGGGCAGCCTACAATGAGCAGTTCTTC. The complete variable domain, with remaining parts taken from reference TRBV18 and TRBJ2-1, reads NAGVMQNPRHLVRRRGQEARLRCSPMKGHSHVYWYRQLPEEGLKFMVYLQKENIIDESGMPKERFSAEFPKEGPSILRIQQVVRGDSAAYFCASSPLRAAYNEQFFGPGTRLTVL.